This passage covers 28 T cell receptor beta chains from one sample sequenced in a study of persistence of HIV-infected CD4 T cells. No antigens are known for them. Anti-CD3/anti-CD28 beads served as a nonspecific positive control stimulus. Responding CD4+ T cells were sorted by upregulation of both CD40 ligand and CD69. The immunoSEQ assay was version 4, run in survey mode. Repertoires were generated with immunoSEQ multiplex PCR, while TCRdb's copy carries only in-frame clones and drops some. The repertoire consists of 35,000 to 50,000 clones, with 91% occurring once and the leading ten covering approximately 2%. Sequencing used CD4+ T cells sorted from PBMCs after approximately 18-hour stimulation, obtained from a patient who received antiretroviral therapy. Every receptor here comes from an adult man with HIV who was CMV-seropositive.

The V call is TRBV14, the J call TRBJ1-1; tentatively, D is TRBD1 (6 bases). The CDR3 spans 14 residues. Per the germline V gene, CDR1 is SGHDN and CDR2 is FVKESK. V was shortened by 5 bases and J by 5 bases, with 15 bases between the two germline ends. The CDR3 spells CASSSQGPKTEAFF. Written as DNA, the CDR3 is TGTGCCAGCAGCTCCCAGGGGCCTAAGACTGAAGCTTTCTTT.

The CDR3 spells CATSIGNQPQHF. For the CDR3, the DNA is TGTGCCACCAGTATCGGCAATCAGCCCCAGCATTTT. The chain has TRBV24-1 and TRBJ1-5, with unresolved D. Germline lookup yields CDR1 KGHDR and CDR2 SFDVKD. This CDR3 has 12 amino acids. V was trimmed by 6 bases and J by 2 bases, leaving 4 bases between them.

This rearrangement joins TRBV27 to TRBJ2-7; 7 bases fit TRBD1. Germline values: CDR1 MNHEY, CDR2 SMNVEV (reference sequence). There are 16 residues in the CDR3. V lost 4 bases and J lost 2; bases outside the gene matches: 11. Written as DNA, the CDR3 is TGTGCCAGCAGTTCGATTCAGGGGGTCCCCCCCTACGAGCAGTACTTC. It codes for CASSSIQGVPPYEQYF.

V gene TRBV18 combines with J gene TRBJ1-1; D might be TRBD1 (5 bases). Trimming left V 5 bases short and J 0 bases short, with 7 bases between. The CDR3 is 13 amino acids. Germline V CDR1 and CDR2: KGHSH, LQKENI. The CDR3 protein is CASSTGLNTEAFF. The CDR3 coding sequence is TGTGCCAGCTCAACAGGATTGAACACTGAAGCTTTCTTT.

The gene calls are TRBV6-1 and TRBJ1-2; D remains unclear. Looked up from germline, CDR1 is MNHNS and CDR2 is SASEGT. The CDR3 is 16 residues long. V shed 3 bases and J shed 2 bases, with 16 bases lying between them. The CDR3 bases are TGTGCCAGCAGTGATCAGGCTGTCAACTCGAACTATGGCTACACCTTC. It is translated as CASSDQAVNSNYGYTF.

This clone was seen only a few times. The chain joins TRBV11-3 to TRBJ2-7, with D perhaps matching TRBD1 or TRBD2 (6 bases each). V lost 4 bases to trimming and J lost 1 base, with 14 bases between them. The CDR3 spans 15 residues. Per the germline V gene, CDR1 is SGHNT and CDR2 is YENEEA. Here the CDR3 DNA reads TGTGCCAGCAGCTCACAGGGAGGAGGATCCTACGAGCAGTACTTC. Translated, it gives CASSSQGGGSYEQYF.

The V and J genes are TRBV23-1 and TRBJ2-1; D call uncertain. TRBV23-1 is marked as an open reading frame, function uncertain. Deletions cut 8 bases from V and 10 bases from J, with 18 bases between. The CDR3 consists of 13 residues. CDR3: CASGPGSEVEQFF. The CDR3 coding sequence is TGCGCCAGCGGCCCAGGATCCGAAGTAGAGCAGTTCTTC.

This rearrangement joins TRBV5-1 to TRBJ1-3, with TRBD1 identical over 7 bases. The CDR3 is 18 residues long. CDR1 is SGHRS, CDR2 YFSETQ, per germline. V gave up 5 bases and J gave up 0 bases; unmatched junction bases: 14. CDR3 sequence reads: CASSLTPGQAASGNTIYF. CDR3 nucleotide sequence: TGCGCCAGCAGTTTAACCCCCGGACAGGCCGCCTCTGGAAACACCATATATTTT.

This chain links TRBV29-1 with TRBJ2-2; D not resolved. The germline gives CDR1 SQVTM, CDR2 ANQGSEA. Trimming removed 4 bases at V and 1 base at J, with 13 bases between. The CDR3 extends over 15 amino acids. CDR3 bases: TGCAGCGTTGTTCCTAAGTGGGGGAACACCGGGGAGCTGTTTTTT. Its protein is CSVVPKWGNTGELFF.

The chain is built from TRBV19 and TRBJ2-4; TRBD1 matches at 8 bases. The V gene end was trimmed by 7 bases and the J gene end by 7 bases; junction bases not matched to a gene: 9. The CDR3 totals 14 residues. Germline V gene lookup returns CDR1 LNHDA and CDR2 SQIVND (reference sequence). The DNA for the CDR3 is TGTGCCAGTAAGCCGGTCCAGGGGGCGAACATTCAGTACTTC. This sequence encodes CASKPVQGANIQYF.

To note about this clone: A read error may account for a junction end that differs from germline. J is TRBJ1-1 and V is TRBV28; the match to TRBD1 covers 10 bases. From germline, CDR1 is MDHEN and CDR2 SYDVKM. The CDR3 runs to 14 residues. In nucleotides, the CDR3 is TGTGCCAGCAGCAGGACAGGGGGAAACACTGAGGCTTTCTTT. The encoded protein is CASSRTGGNTEAFF.

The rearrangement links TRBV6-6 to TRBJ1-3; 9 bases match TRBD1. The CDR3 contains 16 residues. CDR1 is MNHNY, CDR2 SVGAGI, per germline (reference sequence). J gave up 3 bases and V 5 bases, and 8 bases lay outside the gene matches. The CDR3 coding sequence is TGTGCCAGCAGTCAGCCGGGACAGGGAGTTGGAAACACCATATATTTT. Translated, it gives CASSQPGQGVGNTIYF.

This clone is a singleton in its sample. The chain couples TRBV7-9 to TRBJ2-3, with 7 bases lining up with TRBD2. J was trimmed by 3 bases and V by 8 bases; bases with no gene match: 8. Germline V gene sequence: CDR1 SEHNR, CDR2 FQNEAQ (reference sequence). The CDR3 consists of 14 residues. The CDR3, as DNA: TGTGCCAGCCGAGGGAGGGTATTAACAGATACGCAGTATTTT. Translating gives CASRGRVLTDTQYF.

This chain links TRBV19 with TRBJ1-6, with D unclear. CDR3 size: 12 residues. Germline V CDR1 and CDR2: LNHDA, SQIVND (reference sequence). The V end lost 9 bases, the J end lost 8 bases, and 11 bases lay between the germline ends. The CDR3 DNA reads TGTGCCAGAATCTTTGGTGATTCACCCCTCCACTTT. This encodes CARIFGDSPLHF.

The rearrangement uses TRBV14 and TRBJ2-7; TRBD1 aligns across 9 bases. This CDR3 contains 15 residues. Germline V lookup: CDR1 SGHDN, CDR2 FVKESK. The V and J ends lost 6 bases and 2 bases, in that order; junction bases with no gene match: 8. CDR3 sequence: CASSVDRGKPYEQYF. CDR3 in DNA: TGTGCCAGCAGTGTCGACAGGGGGAAGCCCTACGAGCAGTACTTC.

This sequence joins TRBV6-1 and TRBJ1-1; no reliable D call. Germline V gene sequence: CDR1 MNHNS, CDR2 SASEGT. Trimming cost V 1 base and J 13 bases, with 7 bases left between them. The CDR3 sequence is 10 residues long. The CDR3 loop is CASSEERGFF. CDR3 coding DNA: TGTGCCAGCAGTGAAGAAAGAGGTTTCTTT.

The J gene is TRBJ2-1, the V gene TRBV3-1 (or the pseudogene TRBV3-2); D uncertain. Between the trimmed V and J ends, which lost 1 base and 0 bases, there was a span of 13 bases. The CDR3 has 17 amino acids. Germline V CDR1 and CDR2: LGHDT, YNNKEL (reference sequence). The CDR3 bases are TGTGCCAGCAGCCAAGGTACCGGGCGGAGCTCCTACAATGAGCAGTTCTTC. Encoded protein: CASSQGTGRSSYNEQFF.

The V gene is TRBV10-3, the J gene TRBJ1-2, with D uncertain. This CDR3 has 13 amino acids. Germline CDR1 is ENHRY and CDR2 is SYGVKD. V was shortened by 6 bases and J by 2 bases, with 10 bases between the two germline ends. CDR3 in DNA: TGTGCCATCAGGACGGACGGAAACTATGGCTACACCTTC. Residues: CAIRTDGNYGYTF.

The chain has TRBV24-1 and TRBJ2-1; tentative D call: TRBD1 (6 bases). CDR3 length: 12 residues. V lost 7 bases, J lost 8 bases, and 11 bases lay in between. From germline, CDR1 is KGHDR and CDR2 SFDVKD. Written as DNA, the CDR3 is TGTGCCACCAGCCCCGACAGGTATGAGCAGTTCTTC. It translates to CATSPDRYEQFF.

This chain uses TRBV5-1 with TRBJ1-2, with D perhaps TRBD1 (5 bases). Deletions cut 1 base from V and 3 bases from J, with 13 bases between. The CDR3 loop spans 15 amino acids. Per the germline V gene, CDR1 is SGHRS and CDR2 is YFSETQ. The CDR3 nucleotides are TGCGCCAGCAGCTTGAGGCAGGGCTGGGACTATGGCTACACCTTC. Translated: CASSLRQGWDYGYTF.

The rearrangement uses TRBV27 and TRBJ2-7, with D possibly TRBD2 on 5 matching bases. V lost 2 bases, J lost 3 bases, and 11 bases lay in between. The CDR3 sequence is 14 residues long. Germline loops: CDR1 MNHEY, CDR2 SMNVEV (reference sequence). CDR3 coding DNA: TGTGCCAGCAGTTTACGGTCGGGGAACTACGAGCAGTACTTC. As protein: CASSLRSGNYEQYF.

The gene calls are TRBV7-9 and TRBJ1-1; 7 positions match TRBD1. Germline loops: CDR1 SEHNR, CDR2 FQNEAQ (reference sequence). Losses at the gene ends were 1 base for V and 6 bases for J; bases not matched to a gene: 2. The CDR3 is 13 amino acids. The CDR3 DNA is TGTGCCAGCAGCTTAGGAACAGGGGCTGAAGCTTTCTTT. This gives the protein CASSLGTGAEAFF.

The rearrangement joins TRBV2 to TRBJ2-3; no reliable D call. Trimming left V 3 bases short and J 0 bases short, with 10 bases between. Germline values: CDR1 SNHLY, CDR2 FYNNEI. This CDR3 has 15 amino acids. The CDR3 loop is CASSDRIGSTDTQYF. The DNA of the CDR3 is TGTGCCAGCAGTGATCGGATTGGTAGCACAGATACGCAGTATTTT.

Here the CDR3 reads CASSYSAGGQDTQYF. The CDR3 DNA reads as TGTGCCAGCAGTTACTCCGCGGGGGGGCAAGATACGCAGTATTTT. V usage is TRBV6-5 and J usage is TRBJ2-3; TRBD2 matches at 9 bases. The CDR3 runs 15 residues. Looked up from germline, CDR1 is MNHEY and CDR2 is SVGAGI. The J segment lost 5 bases and the V segment lost 0 bases, leaving 3 bases of the junction unmatched.

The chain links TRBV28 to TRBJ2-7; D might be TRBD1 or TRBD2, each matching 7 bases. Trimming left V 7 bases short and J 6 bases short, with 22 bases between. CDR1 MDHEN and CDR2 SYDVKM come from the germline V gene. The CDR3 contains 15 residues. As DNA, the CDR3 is TGTGCCAGCATAAAGGGAGGGGGCCTTTCTATCGAGCAGTACTTC. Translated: CASIKGGGLSIEQYF. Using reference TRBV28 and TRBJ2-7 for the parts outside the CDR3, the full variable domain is DVKVTQSSRYLVKRTGEKVFLECVQDMDHENMFWYRQDPGLGLRLIYFSYDVKMKEKGDIPEGYSVSREKKERFSLILESASTNQTSMYLCASIKGGGLSIEQYFGPGTRLTVT.

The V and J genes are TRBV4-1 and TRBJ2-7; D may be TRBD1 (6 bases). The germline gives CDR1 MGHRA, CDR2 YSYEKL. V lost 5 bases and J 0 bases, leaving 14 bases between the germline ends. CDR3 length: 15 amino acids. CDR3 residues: CASSEGQRHSYEQYF. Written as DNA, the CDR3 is TGCGCCAGCAGCGAAGGACAGAGACACTCCTACGAGCAGTACTTC.

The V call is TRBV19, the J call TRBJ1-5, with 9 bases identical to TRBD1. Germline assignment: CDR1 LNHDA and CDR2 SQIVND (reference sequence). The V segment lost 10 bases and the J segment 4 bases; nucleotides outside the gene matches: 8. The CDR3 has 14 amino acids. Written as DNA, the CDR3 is TGTGCCATCCAGGACAGGGGCGCTAATCAGCCCCAGCATTTT. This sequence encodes CAIQDRGANQPQHF. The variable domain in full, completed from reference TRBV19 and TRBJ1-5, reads DGGITQSPKYLFRKEGQNVTLSCEQNLNHDAMYWYRQDPGQGLRLIYYSQIVNDFQKGDIAEGYSVSREKKESFPLTVTSAQKNPTAFYLCAIQDRGANQPQHFGDGTRLSIL.

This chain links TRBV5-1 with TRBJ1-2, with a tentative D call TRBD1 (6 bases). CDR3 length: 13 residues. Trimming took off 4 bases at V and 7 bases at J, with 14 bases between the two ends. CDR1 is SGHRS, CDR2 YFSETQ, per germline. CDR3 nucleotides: TGCGCCAGCAGCCCGCGGACAGTCAGTGGCTACACCTTC. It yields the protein CASSPRTVSGYTF.